This T cell receptor beta chain stems from a study of blood T cell repertoires in COVID-19. Study-wide background: In each case, the material was cDNA or gDNA derived from T cells, B-cell-depleted T cells, or PBMCs.

V was pared by 0 bases and J by 0 bases, with 5 bases of the junction left unmatched. Germline-derived CDR1 and CDR2 are SGHNT and YYREEE (reference sequence). This CDR3 has 16 amino acids. TCRdb's copy holds only in-frame clones and misses some; the assay was immunoSEQ multiplex PCR. The data hold approximately 150,000 clones, with 88% observed a single time. J is TRBJ2-7 and V is TRBV5-4, with 8 nucleotides matching TRBD1. Sequencing used peripheral blood. This TCR was sampled from a human donor with COVID-19, enrolled during active disease. The donor label of this sample is uncertain. CDR3 loop: CASSLGTGRISYEQYF. DNA of the CDR3: TGTGCCAGCAGCTTGGGGACAGGGAGGATCTCCTACGAGCAGTACTTC.